These 18 T cell receptor beta chains were sequenced from one sample in a study of T cell clones after liver transplantation. Sequenced by immunoSEQ multiplex PCR; TCRdb stores in-frame clones only, minus some. The sample carries nearly 55,000 clones, around 85% recorded once. This material consisted of CD4+ T cells from blood, taken before liver transplant. Receptor source: a human donor who received a liver transplant.

The J gene is TRBJ1-3, the V gene TRBV11-2, with 8 nucleotides matching TRBD1. Germline V gene sequence: CDR1 SGHAT, CDR2 FQNNGV. V shed 5 bases and J 2 bases; nucleotides not matched to a gene: 5. CDR3 length equals 15 residues. The DNA of the CDR3 is TGTGCCAGCAGCGTGGACAGGGTTGCTGGAAACACCATATATTTT. It yields the protein CASSVDRVAGNTIYF.

This CDR3 is CAWRSRRGSETQYF. The CDR3 DNA is TGTGCCTGGAGATCCCGCAGGGGGTCAGAGACCCAGTACTTC. This chain connects TRBV30 to TRBJ2-5, with 7 bases that match TRBD1. Per germline, CDR1 GTSNPN and CDR2 SVGIG (reference sequence). V dropped 3 bases and J dropped 4; count of bases not matched to a gene: 8. This CDR3 has 14 residues.

The V call is TRBV10-3, the J call TRBJ2-1, with 9 positions matching TRBD2. The CDR3 runs to 14 residues. The germline V gene encodes CDR1 ENHRY and CDR2 SYGVKD. Losses at the gene ends were 10 bases for V and 9 bases for J; bases not matched to a gene: 13. The CDR3 region is CATRGDSGGTEQFF. The CDR3 DNA is TGTGCCACCCGGGGGGATAGCGGGGGAACTGAGCAGTTCTTC.

This chain joins TRBV6-5 and TRBJ1-5; 7 nucleotides match TRBD1. Germline values: CDR1 MNHEY, CDR2 SVGAGI. The trim removed 2 bases at V and 1 base at J, leaving 2 bases unmatched. The CDR3 has 15 residues. CDR3 in DNA: TGTGCCAGCAGTTACAACAGGGGAAGCAATCAGCCCCAGCATTTT. Amino acid sequence: CASSYNRGSNQPQHF.

The rearrangement joins TRBV6-6 to TRBJ2-7, with a tentative D call TRBD1 (6 bases). CDR3 length: 14 residues. The V and J ends lost 2 bases and 2 bases respectively, with 10 bases between them. In germline, CDR1 is MNHNY, CDR2 SVGAGI (reference sequence). Here the CDR3 DNA reads TGTGCCAGCAGTTACGGAACAGGGCCCTACGAGCAGTACTTC. This gives the protein CASSYGTGPYEQYF.

The chain is built from TRBV6-1 and TRBJ2-3; D remains unclear. The CDR3 contains 12 residues. V was trimmed by 4 bases and J by 1 base, leaving 3 bases between them. CDR1 is MNHNS, CDR2 SASEGT, per germline. The CDR3 is CASSVGTDTQYF. CDR3 in DNA: TGTGCCAGCAGTGTTGGCACAGATACGCAGTATTTT.

The chain joins TRBV4-2 to TRBJ2-1, with unresolved D. V was pared by 0 bases and J by 9 bases, with 12 bases between. The CDR3 length is 14 residues. Germline CDR1 and CDR2: LGHNA and YNFKEQ. The CDR3 DNA reads as TGTGCCAGCAGCCAAGAGGTAGGAGTCGCTGAGCAGTTCTTC. Translated, it gives CASSQEVGVAEQFF.

The CDR3: CASSSRNTEAFF. CDR3 nucleotide sequence: TGTGCCAGCAGTTCGAGGAACACTGAAGCTTTCTTT. The chain uses TRBV6-5 and TRBJ1-1, with D uncertain. Trimming removed 4 bases at V and 1 base at J, with 4 bases between. CDR1 and CDR2 (germline): MNHEY, SVGAGI. The CDR3 spans 12 residues.

CDR3 sequence reads: CAISAPGQGIYEQYF. The CDR3 coding sequence is TGTGCCATCAGTGCGCCGGGACAGGGGATCTACGAGCAGTACTTC. The J gene is TRBJ2-7, the V gene TRBV10-3; 10 nucleotides align to TRBD1. Looked up from germline, CDR1 is ENHRY and CDR2 is SYGVKD. The CDR3 has 15 amino acids. Trimming removed 4 bases from V and 3 bases from J; junction bases left unmatched: 6.

The chain uses TRBV18 and TRBJ2-7; 7 nucleotides line up with TRBD2. CDR3 length: 14 residues. The germline CDR1 and CDR2 sequences are KGHSH and LQKENI. J gave up 7 bases and V 5 bases, and 11 bases lay outside the gene matches. The CDR3 reads CASSDLQIAGEQYF. As DNA, the CDR3 is TGTGCCAGCTCAGATCTACAAATAGCGGGTGAGCAGTACTTC.

The count of this clone is one. The chain carries TRBV6-8 and TRBJ2-7; possibly TRBD1 or TRBD2 for D (5 bases each). V lost 8 bases to trimming and J lost 12 bases, with 17 bases between them. The CDR3 is 11 amino acids. Germline V gives CDR1 MNHGY, CDR2 SAAAGT. DNA of the CDR3: TGTGCCAGCGTGGGAGATGAGGGACGGTACTTC. As protein: CASVGDEGRYF.

This chain joins TRBV7-2 and TRBJ2-7, with D hard to call. Germline V lookup: CDR1 SGHTA, CDR2 FQGNSA. The CDR3 consists of 13 residues. V dropped 1 base and J dropped 0 bases, with 4 bases sitting between them. CDR3 nucleotide sequence: TGTGCCAGCAGCTTAGACCACTCCTACGAGCAGTACTTC. This gives the protein CASSLDHSYEQYF. Complete variable domain (other parts from reference TRBV7-2 and TRBJ2-7): GAGVSQSPSNKVTEKGKDVELRCDPISGHTALYWYRQSLGQGLEFLIYFQGNSAPDKSGLPSDRFSAERTGGSVSTLTIQRTQQEDSAVYLCASSLDHSYEQYFGPGTRLTVT.

This chain links TRBV5-4 with TRBJ2-5, with D perhaps matching TRBD1 or TRBD2 (5 bases each). Germline V gene sequence: CDR1 SGHNT, CDR2 YYREEE (reference sequence). V shed 4 bases and J shed 2 bases, with 18 bases lying between them. The CDR3 has 16 residues. CDR3 in DNA: TGTGCCAGCAGCCCTGGGGCGCGGACTTCTCAAGAGACCCAGTACTTC. Its translation is CASSPGARTSQETQYF.

The J gene is TRBJ2-3, the V gene TRBV6-6; D possibly matches TRBD1 or TRBD2 (6 bases each). The CDR3 covers 16 residues. Trimming removed 6 bases at V and 0 bases at J, with 16 bases between. Looked up from germline, CDR1 is MNHNY and CDR2 is SVGAGI (reference sequence). The CDR3 nucleotides read TGTGCCAGCAGCCGGTGGGGGGCTTCTAGCACAGATACGCAGTATTTT. Translation: CASSRWGASSTDTQYF.

This chain links TRBV6-5 with TRBJ1-4; D gene ambiguous. The ends were cut back, 6 bases at V and 0 bases at J, with 11 bases in the middle. The CDR3 loop spans 15 amino acids. CDR1 is MNHEY, CDR2 SVGAGI, per germline. DNA for the CDR3: TGTGCCAGCAGCGACCTACAAGCAACTAATGAAAAACTGTTTTTT. Protein sequence: CASSDLQATNEKLFF.

Only a few counts were recorded for this clone. The J gene is TRBJ2-2, the V gene TRBV7-9; D might be TRBD2 (5 bases). The CDR3 extends over 14 amino acids. Germline assignment: CDR1 SEHNR and CDR2 FQNEAQ (reference sequence). Trimming pared 5 bases from V and 2 bases from J, leaving 9 bases between. This CDR3 reads CASSLGINTGELFF. Written as DNA, the CDR3 is TGTGCCAGCAGCCTCGGGATTAACACCGGGGAGCTGTTTTTT.

CDR3 DNA sequence: TGTGCCAGCAGGATTACCGACTCTGGAAACACCATATATTTT. This translates into CASRITDSGNTIYF. The V and J genes are TRBV6-1 and TRBJ1-3; D is unresolved. V lost 6 bases and J lost 0, with 9 bases in between. This CDR3 is built from 14 residues. Germline CDR1 reads MNHNS; CDR2 reads SASEGT.

The V and J genes are TRBV27 and TRBJ1-1, with no clear D. CDR3 length: 14 residues. Per the germline V gene, CDR1 is MNHEY and CDR2 is SMNVEV (reference sequence). V was trimmed by 6 bases and J by 5 bases, leaving 16 bases between them. The CDR3 spells CASSNRAGFTEAFF. Here the CDR3 DNA reads TGTGCCAGCAGCAACCGGGCGGGGTTTACTGAAGCTTTCTTT.